The clone carrying this T cell receptor (beta chain) has more than one count but fewer than ten. Antigen specificity is unknown. With 60 Vbeta and 13 Jbeta primers, the PCR was carried out. Generated by immunoSEQ multiplex PCR, the TCRdb table keeps only in-frame clones and is missing some. Of 120,000 to 150,000 clones in the sample, almost 80% were seen once. There are 15 residues in the CDR3. Germline V gene lookup returns CDR1 LNHDA and CDR2 SQIVND (reference sequence). V lost 1 base and J lost 4, with 10 bases in between. The source of the sample is a study of cytomegalovirus exposure and HLA in healthy donors. General study findings and limits: Presence/absence results assume similar sequencing depth per donor, which may not hold. According to an earlier analysis, most TCR beta V segments yielded productive rearrangements about 87% or about 30% of the time.

V and J are TRBV19 and TRBJ1-4; D not certain. The sample consisted of PBMCs. The sequence was obtained from a woman between 40 and 55 years old in good health and CMV-seropositive. CDR3 in amino acids: CASSIALGFNEKLFF. In DNA form, the CDR3 reads TGTGCCAGTAGTATAGCCCTGGGCTTTAATGAAAAACTGTTTTTT.